The rows below give T cell receptor beta chains drawn from one sample of a study of blood T cell repertoires in COVID-19. Measured with immunoSEQ multiplex PCR; TCRdb has only the in-frame clones, and not every one. The sample includes 250,000 to 300,000 clones, around 85% of them seen just once. The sequenced sample was PBMCs or T cells enriched from blood (not recorded which). The receptors were gathered from a woman between 45 and 65 years old who had recovered from COVID-19. Both conserved end residues are part of each CDR3. D genes are given only for firm matches. Not all rows give a size; the values are once, few, many and, for expanded clones, a class.

j_call	clone_size	d_call	v_call	cdr3_nt	cdr3_aa
TRBJ1-5	-	-	TRBV7-9	TGTGCCAGCAGCATGAGAGCTGAGCCCCAGCATTTT	CASSMRAEPQHF
TRBJ2-7	-	-	TRBV6-4	TGTGCCAGCAGTCCGGGACTGCCGGGTGTTTACGAGCAGTACTTC	CASSPGLPGVYEQYF
TRBJ2-5	-	-	TRBV6-5	TGTGCCAGCAGTCGAGAGGGTGTAGAGACCCAGTACTTC	CASSREGVETQYF
TRBJ2-2	-	TRBD2	TRBV7-3	TGTGCCAGCAGCTCACTAGCGGTTCTTTATGGCACCGGGGAGCTGTTTTTT	CASSSLAVLYGTGELFF
TRBJ1-2	-	-	TRBV28	TGTGCCAGCAGTACGTTCAGGGTCTTGGGCTACACCTTC	CASSTFRVLGYTF
TRBJ2-7	-	TRBD2	TRBV5-1	TGCGCCAGCAGCTTCACTAGCGGGTCCTACGAGCAGTACTTC	CASSFTSGSYEQYF
TRBJ2-1	-	TRBD1	TRBV9	TGTGCCAGCAGCGTCGCGCCCTCTCATAGCGGGACAGGGGGGAATGAGCAGTTCTTC	CASSVAPSHSGTGGNEQFF
TRBJ1-2	-	-	TRBV29-1	TGCAGCGCCGCAACAGGGAACTATGGCTACACCTTC	CSAATGNYGYTF
TRBJ2-5	-	TRBD1	TRBV18	TGTGCCAGCTCACCCGCGACAGGGGGGTTGGAGACCCAGTACTTC	CASSPATGGLETQYF
TRBJ1-1	-	TRBD1	TRBV3-1/TRBV3-2	TGTGCCAGCAGCCCGCCCGGGACAGGATTGAACACTGAAGCTTTCTTT	CASSPPGTGLNTEAFF
TRBJ1-4	-	TRBD1	TRBV25-1	TGTGCCAGCAGTGGACAGGGGTATAATGAAAAACTGTTTTTT	CASSGQGYNEKLFF
TRBJ1-1	-	TRBD1	TRBV6-5	TGTGCCAGCAAAAACAGGGGGCGGGTGAACACTGAAGCTTTCTTT	CASKNRGRVNTEAFF
TRBJ2-1	-	-	TRBV4-1	TGCGCCAGCAGCCATCCGGGAAATTCCTACAATGAGCAGTTCTTC	CASSHPGNSYNEQFF
TRBJ2-7	once	-	TRBV11-2	TGTGCCAGCAGCTTGGGATGGGGTAGCGACGAGCAGTACTTC	CASSLGWGSDEQYF
TRBJ2-7	-	TRBD2	TRBV5-4	TGTGCCAGCAGACAGCGGGGGGGAACCTACGAGCAGTACTTC	CASRQRGGTYEQYF
TRBJ1-1	few	TRBD1	TRBV7-3	TGTGCCAGCAGTTCCGGGACAGGGGCTACTGAAGCTTTCTTT	CASSSGTGATEAFF
TRBJ2-3	once	TRBD2	TRBV23-1	TGCGCCAGCAGTCAATATTCTAGCGGATTCTCCCCACCAAGGACAGATACGCAGTATTTT	CASSQYSSGFSPPRTDTQYF